A selection of T cell receptor beta chains follows, all from one sample in a study of blood T cell repertoires in COVID-19. Assay used: immunoSEQ multiplex PCR; TCRdb lists only in-frame clones, some missing. Of 150,000 or so clones in the sample, approximately 79% were seen once. The specimen was peripheral blood. The receptors here all came from a woman at least 80 years old with acute or convalescent COVID-19. CDR3s include the opening cysteine and the closing phenylalanine or tryptophan. The D gene is left open where the match is weak. Size is stated for part of the rows, as once, few or many counts, or as a class when the clone is expanded.

d_gene,j_gene,v_gene,abundance,CDR3aa,CDR3nt
TRBD1,TRBJ2-7,TRBV7-9,few,CASSRQGRIYEQYF,TGTGCCAGCAGTCGACAGGGAAGGATCTACGAGCAGTACTTC
-,TRBJ2-3,TRBV2,-,CASSVEIARTDTQYF,TGTGCCAGCAGTGTAGAAATAGCGCGGACAGATACGCAGTATTTT
TRBD2,TRBJ2-7,TRBV29-1,-,CSVEVNPAGGSYEQYF,TGCAGCGTTGAAGTTAATCCGGCGGGAGGGTCCTACGAGCAGTACTTC
-,TRBJ1-1,TRBV6-5,-,CASSYSTSVLNTEAFF,TGTGCCAGCAGTTACTCGACTTCGGTGCTGAACACTGAAGCTTTCTTT
-,TRBJ1-5,TRBV21-1,once,CASSAPGQIVFNQPQHF,TGTGCCAGCAGCGCCCCGGGACAGATCGTTTTCAATCAGCCCCAGCATTTT
-,TRBJ2-1,TRBV4-2,-,CASSQAFRTDNEQFF,TGTGCCAGCAGCCAAGCCTTCCGGACAGACAATGAGCAGTTCTTC
-,TRBJ2-1,TRBV30,-,CAWSLESQFF,TGTGCCTGGAGTCTGGAGTCTCAGTTCTTC
TRBD2,TRBJ2-7,TRBV3-1/TRBV3-2,-,CASSLRLAGEGEQYF,TGTGCCAGCAGCCTTCGACTAGCGGGAGAGGGAGAGCAGTACTTC
TRBD2,TRBJ2-3,TRBV28,few,CASSTEGGGSVDTQYF,TGTGCCAGCAGCACGGAAGGCGGCGGGAGTGTTGATACGCAGTATTTT
-,TRBJ1-2,TRBV6-6,few,CASSLTGTLGYTF,TGTGCCAGCAGTTTGACGGGAACATTGGGCTACACCTTC
-,TRBJ1-1,TRBV18,-,CASSPNTAQMNTEAFF,TGTGCCAGCTCACCAAATACAGCTCAGATGAACACTGAAGCTTTCTTT
TRBD2,TRBJ2-3,TRBV5-1,-,CASSQIQGLAGLDTQYF,TGCGCCAGCAGCCAAATACAAGGACTAGCGGGACTTGATACGCAGTATTTT
-,TRBJ2-1,TRBV19,-,CASIGQANSYNEQFF,TGTGCCAGTATAGGTCAGGCCAACTCCTACAATGAGCAGTTCTTC
TRBD1,TRBJ1-2,TRBV28,-,CASSFPDRVGGYTF,TGTGCCAGCAGTTTCCCTGACAGGGTTGGTGGCTACACCTTC
TRBD1,TRBJ1-2,TRBV11-2,-,CASSPGTVYGYTF,TGTGCCAGCAGCCCTGGGACAGTGTACGGCTACACCTTC